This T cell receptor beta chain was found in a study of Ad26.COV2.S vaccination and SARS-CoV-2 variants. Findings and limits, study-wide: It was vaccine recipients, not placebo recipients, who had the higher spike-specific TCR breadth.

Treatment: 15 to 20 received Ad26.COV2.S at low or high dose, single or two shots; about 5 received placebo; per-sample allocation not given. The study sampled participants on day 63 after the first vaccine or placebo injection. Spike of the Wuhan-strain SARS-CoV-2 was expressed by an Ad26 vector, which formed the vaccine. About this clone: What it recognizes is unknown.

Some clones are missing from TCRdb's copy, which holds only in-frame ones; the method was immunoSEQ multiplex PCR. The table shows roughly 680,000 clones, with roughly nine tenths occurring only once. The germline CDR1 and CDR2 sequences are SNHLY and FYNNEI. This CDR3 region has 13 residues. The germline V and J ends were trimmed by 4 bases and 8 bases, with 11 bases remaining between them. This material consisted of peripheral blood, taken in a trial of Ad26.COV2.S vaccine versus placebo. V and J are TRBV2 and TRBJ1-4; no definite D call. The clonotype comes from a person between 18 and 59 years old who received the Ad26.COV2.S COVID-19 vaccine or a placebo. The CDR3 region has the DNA TGTGCCAGCAGTGGGGGTTTGGCAGAAAAACTGTTTTTT. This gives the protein CASSGGLAEKLFF.